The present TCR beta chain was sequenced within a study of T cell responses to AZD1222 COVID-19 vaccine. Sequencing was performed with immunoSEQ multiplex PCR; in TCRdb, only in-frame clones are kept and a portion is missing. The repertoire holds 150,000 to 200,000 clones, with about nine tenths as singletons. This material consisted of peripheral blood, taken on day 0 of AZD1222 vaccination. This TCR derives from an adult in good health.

CDR3 bases: TGTGCCAGTAGTTTTAGCGGGAGAAGCACAGATACGCAGTATTTT. Translating it yields CASSFSGRSTDTQYF. The gene calls are TRBV19 and TRBJ2-3; 9 bases are shared with TRBD2. Germline CDR1 reads LNHDA; CDR2 reads SQIVND (reference sequence). Losses at the gene ends were 5 bases for V and 0 bases for J; bases not matched to a gene: 3. The CDR3 contains 15 residues. The complete variable domain, with remaining parts taken from reference TRBV19 and TRBJ2-3, reads DGGITQSPKYLFRKEGQNVTLSCEQNLNHDAMYWYRQDPGQGLRLIYYSQIVNDFQKGDIAEGYSVSREKKESFPLTVTSAQKNPTAFYLCASSFSGRSTDTQYFGPGTRLTVL.